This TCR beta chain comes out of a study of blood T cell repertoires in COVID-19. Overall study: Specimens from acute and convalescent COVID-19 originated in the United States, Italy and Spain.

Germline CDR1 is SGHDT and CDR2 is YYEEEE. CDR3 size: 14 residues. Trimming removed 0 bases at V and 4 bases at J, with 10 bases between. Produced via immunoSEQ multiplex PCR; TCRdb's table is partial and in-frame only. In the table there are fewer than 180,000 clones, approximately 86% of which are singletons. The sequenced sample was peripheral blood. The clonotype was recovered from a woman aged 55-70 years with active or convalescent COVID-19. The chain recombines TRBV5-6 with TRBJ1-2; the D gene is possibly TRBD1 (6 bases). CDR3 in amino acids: CASSLARQVYGYTF. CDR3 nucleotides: TGTGCCAGCAGCTTGGCCCGACAGGTCTATGGCTACACCTTC.